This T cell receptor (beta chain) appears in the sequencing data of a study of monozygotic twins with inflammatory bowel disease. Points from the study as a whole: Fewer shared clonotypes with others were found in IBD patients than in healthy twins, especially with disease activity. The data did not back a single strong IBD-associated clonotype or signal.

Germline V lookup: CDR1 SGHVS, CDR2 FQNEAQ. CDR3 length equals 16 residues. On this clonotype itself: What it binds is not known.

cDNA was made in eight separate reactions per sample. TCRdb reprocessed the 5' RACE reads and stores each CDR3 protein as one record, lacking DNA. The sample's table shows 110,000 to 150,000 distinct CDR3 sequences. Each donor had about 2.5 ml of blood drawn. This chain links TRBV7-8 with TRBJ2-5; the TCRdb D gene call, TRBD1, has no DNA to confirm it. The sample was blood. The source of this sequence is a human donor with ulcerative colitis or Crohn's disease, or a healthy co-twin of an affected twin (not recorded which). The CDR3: CASKLRLGQGAETQYF.